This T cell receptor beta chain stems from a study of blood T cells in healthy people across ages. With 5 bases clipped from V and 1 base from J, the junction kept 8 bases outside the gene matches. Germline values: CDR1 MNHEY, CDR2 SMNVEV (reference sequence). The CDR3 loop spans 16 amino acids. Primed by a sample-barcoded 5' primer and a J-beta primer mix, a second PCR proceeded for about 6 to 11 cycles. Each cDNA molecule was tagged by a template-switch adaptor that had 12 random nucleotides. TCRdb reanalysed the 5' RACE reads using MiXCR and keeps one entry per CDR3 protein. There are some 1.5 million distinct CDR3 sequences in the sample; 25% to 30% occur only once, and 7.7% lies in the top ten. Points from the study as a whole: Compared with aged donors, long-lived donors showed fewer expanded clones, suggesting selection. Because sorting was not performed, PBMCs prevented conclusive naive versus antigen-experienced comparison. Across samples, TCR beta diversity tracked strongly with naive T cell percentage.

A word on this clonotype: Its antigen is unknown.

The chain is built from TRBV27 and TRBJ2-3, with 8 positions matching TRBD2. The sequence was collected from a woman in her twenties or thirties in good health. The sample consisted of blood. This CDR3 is CASSARAGEGTDTQYF. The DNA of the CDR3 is TGTGCCAGCAGTGCACGAGCGGGAGAGGGCACAGATACGCAGTATTTT.